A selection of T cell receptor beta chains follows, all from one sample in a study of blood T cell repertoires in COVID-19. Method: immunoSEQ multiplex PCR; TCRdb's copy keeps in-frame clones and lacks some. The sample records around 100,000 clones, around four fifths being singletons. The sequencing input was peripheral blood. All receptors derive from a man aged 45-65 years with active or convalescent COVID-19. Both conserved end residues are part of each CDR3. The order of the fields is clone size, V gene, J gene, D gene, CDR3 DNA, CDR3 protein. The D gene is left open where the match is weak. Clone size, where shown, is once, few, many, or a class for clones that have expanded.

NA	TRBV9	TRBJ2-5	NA	TGTGCCAGCAGCCCCCGTGAGGGGGGGATGGGGGAGACCCAGTACTTC	CASSPREGGMGETQYF
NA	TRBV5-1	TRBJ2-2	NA	TGCGCCAGCAGCTTGGAAGTTAGCGGATCCGGGGAGCTGTTTTTT	CASSLEVSGSGELFF
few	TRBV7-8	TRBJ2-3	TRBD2	TGTGCCAGCAGCTTGGGACTAGCGGGGGGAGCCACAGATACGCAGTATTTT	CASSLGLAGGATDTQYF
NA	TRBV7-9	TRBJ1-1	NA	TGTGCCAGCAGCCCAGAGACAGCGAACACTGAAGCTTTCTTT	CASSPETANTEAFF
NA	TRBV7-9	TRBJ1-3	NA	TGTGCCAGCAGCTTAGTGAGTGCGGGTCGCCGAAACACCATATATTTT	CASSLVSAGRRNTIYF
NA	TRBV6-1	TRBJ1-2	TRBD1	TGTGCCAGCAGTGTAGGACAGGGGGCAGGATCGTATGGCTACACCTTC	CASSVGQGAGSYGYTF
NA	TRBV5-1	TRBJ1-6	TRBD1	TGCGCCAGCAGCCAGGGGGCCTTGATATATAATTCACCCCTCCACTTT	CASSQGALIYNSPLHF
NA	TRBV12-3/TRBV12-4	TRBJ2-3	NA	TGTGCCACCAGGGGAGGGCCAGATACGCAGTATTTT	CATRGGPDTQYF
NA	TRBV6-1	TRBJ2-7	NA	TGTGCCAGCAGTGAACTCGGGGCCTACGAGCAGTACTTC	CASSELGAYEQYF
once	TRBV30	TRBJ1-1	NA	TGTGCCTGGAGTGTACTAAGGACAGCGAACACTGAAGCTTTCTTT	CAWSVLRTANTEAFF
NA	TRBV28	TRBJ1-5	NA	TGTGCCAGCAGTACCGACAGGACTTACAATCAGCCCCAGCATTTT	CASSTDRTYNQPQHF
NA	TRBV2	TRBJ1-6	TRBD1	TGTGCCAGCAGTGGGAGACAGGGAGCTTCACCCCTCCACTTT	CASSGRQGASPLHF
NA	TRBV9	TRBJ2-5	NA	TGTGCCAGCAGCCAACGCCAGGAATCCCAAGAGACCCAGTACTTC	CASSQRQESQETQYF
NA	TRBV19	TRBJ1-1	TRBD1	TGTGCCAGTAGTCTCGGGCAGGGGGCGTCGACTGAAGCTTTCTTT	CASSLGQGASTEAFF
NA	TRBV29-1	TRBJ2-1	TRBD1	TGCAGCGTAGGGACAGGGGTGGGCAGTGAGCAGTTCTTC	CSVGTGVGSEQFF
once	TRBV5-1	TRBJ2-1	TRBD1	TGCGCCAGCAGGAGGACAGGTGATTCCTACAATGAGCAGTTCTTC	CASRRTGDSYNEQFF
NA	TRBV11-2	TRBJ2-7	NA	TGTGCCAGCAGCTTAGATCGGGTAGTTTCCTACGAGCAGTACTTC	CASSLDRVVSYEQYF
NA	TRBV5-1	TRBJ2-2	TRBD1	TGCGCCAGCAGCACACAGACAGGGGGAAACACCGGGGAGCTGTTTTTT	CASSTQTGGNTGELFF
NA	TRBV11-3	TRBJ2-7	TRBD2	TGTGCCAGCAGCCAACGGACTAGCGGGAGTCCCCCGGGGCAGTACTTC	CASSQRTSGSPPGQYF
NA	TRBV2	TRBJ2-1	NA	TGTGCCAGCAGTCCTCAGAATGAGCAGTTCTTC	CASSPQNEQFF
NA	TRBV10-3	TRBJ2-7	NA	TGTGCCATCAGTGGAGTTGGCGAGCAGTACTTC	CAISGVGEQYF
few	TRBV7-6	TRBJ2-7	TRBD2	TGTGCCAGCAGCACGGGACTAGCGGGAGTTGCCGAGCAGTACTTC	CASSTGLAGVAEQYF
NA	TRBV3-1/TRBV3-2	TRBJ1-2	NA	TGTGCCAGCAGCCACGTACAGGGAGAGGGCGATGGCTACACCTTC	CASSHVQGEGDGYTF
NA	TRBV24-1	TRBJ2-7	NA	TGTGCCACCTCAGGGGGCGGGAGGGACGAGCAGTACTTC	CATSGGGRDEQYF
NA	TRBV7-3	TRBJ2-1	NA	TGTGCCAGCAGCCCCGCGCCCGTTCTCTCCTACAATGAGCAGTTCTTC	CASSPAPVLSYNEQFF
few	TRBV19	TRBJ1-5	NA	TGTGCCAGTAGTATGGACAGCCCTCTAGACAATCAGCCCCAGCATTTT	CASSMDSPLDNQPQHF
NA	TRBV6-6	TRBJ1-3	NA	TGTGCCAGGCATATCGGGACAAAAGCGAGAAACACCATATATTTT	CARHIGTKARNTIYF
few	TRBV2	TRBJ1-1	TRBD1	TGTGCCAGCATGACAGGGGTGAGCACTGAAGCTTTCTTT	CASMTGVSTEAFF
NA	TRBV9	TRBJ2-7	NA	TGTGCCAGCAGCGGCGGGTGGGGGCGTTGGGAGCAGTACTTC	CASSGGWGRWEQYF
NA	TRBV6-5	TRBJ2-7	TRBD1	TGTGCCACCGGGACAGGATCCTACGAGCAGTACTTC	CATGTGSYEQYF
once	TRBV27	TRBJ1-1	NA	TGTGCCAGCAGTTCTAGGGGGTGGAACACTGAAGCTTTCTTT	CASSSRGWNTEAFF
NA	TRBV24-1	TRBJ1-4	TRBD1	TGTGCCACCAGTGAAGGACAGGGTACTAATGAAAAACTGTTTTTT	CATSEGQGTNEKLFF
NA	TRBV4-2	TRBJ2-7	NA	TGTGCCAGCAGCCAAGCTATGGGACTTCTAGCCTACGAGCAGTACTTC	CASSQAMGLLAYEQYF
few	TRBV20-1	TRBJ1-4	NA	TGCAGTGCCCTGACAGGTGAAAAACTGTTTTTT	CSALTGEKLFF
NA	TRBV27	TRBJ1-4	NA	TGTGCCAGCACCTTGCTGGGGGCTACTAATGAAAAACTGTTTTTT	CASTLLGATNEKLFF
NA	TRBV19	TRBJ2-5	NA	TGTGCCAGTAGTATACAGGTCCAAGAGACCCAGTACTTC	CASSIQVQETQYF
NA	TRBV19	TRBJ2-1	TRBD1	TGTGCCAGTAGTATTAGGACAGGGAGCTATGAGCAGTTCTTC	CASSIRTGSYEQFF
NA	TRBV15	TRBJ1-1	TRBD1	TGTGCCACCAGCGGATTTACAGGGGGTGGAACTGAAGCTTTCTTT	CATSGFTGGGTEAFF
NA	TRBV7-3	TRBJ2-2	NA	TGTGCCAGCAGCCCCGGGCCTGGAGGGCTAGCCGGGGAGCTGTTTTTT	CASSPGPGGLAGELFF
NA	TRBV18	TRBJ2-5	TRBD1	TGTGCCAGCTCACACCGGGACAGGGGAGGAGAGACCCAGTACTTC	CASSHRDRGGETQYF
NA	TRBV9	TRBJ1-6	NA	TGTGCCAGCACCGCCAGCGGGGATTCACCCCTCCACTTT	CASTASGDSPLHF
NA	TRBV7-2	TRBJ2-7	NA	TGTGCCAGCAGCCGTTACTTCCTCGAGCAGTACTTC	CASSRYFLEQYF
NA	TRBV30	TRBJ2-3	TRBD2	TGTGCCTGGAGTCGGGGAGCGGGAGTGGCAGATACGCAGTATTTT	CAWSRGAGVADTQYF
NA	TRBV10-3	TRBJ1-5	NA	TGTGCCATCAGTGCGGCAGGGGAGAGCAATCAGCCCCAGCATTTT	CAISAAGESNQPQHF
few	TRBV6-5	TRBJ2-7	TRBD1	TGTGCCAGCAGCCACAGGGGAGAGCAGTACTTC	CASSHRGEQYF
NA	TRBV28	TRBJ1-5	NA	TGTGCCAGCAGGGGAGGGGTAGCAGTTCAGCCCCAGCATTTT	CASRGGVAVQPQHF
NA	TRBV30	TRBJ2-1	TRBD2	TGTGCCTGGATCTCTAGCGGGACTTACAATGAGCAGTTCTTC	CAWISSGTYNEQFF
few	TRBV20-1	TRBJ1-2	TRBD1	TGCAGTGCTAGTGAACCCGGGACAGGTCCCTATGGCTACACCTTC	CSASEPGTGPYGYTF
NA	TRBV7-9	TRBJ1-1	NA	TGTGCCAGCAGCTTTATGTCAGAGGCGATGGCTTTCTTT	CASSFMSEAMAFF
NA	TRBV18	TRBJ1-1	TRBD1	TGTGCCAGCTCAGCCGGGACAGGTCCCGAAGCTTTCTTT	CASSAGTGPEAFF
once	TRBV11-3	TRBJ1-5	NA	TGTGCCGGTCCGGGACTCCTAGCTAGCAATCAGCCCCAGCATTTT	CAGPGLLASNQPQHF
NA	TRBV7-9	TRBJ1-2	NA	TGTGCCAGCAGCTTAGGAACTTGGTATGGCTACACCTTC	CASSLGTWYGYTF
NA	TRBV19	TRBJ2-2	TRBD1	TGTGCCAGTAGAACAATCCCCCGGGCCGACAGGGGTTCCGGGGAGCTGTTTTTT	CASRTIPRADRGSGELFF
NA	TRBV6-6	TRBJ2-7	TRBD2	TGTGCCAGCACACAGGGACTAGCGGGAATCGAGCAGTACTTC	CASTQGLAGIEQYF
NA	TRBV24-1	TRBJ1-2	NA	TGTGCCACCAGTGATCCAGGGACTAACTATGGCTACACCTTC	CATSDPGTNYGYTF